The sequence of this T cell receptor (beta chain) was determined in a study of shared clonotypes between healthy human individuals. The assay was immunoSEQ multiplex PCR, and TCRdb's table has in-frame clones only and misses some. There are some 900,000 clones in the sample; around 80% occur only once, and 1.5% lies in the top ten. The germline V gene encodes CDR1 SGHRS and CDR2 YFSETQ. The junction had 8 bases not matched to a gene; V was cut back by 0 bases and J by 6 bases. CDR3 length: 15 residues. The TCR comes from a man aged 18 to 29 in good health. This chain joins TRBV5-1 and TRBJ2-5, with 7 positions matching TRBD2. Sequencing used memory CD4+ T cells sorted from blood. Subset here: CD45RA-negative fraction. CDR3 amino acids: CASSLGGGSPQTQYF. For the CDR3, the DNA is TGCGCCAGCAGCTTGGGAGGCGGGAGCCCCCAGACCCAGTACTTC.